The entry below describes one TCR beta chain. As yet, its antigen is unknown. Other nucleotide sequences in the sample specify the same CDR3. Germline CDR1 LNHNV, CDR2 YYDKDF (reference sequence). The CDR3 has 13 amino acids. Trimming stripped 0 bases from V and 1 base from J, with 3 bases between. The data were taken from a study of beta chain features in type 1 diabetes. Study conclusions and caveats: These data did not resolve whether HLA type affects TCRB rearrangement. Possible PCR preference for shorter templates applied equally to patients and controls.

Sorting produced populations that all topped 95% purity. Expressed TCRB transcripts were sequenced because the entire RNA isolate underwent reverse transcription. An average near 3.57 million reads came from naive, central memory and regulatory T cell samples. Generated by immunoSEQ multiplex PCR, the TCRdb table keeps only in-frame clones and is missing some. The sample lists over 700,000 clones, about a sixth occurring once. This rearrangement joins TRBV15 to TRBJ1-1; D unclear. The sequencing input was naive CD4+ T cells from blood. This receptor was identified in a woman aged 18-30 years in good health. The CDR3 region is CATSRDRNTEAFF. The CDR3 DNA follows: TGTGCCACCAGCAGAGATCGGAACACTGAAGCTTTCTTT. Looking up the rest from reference TRBV15 and TRBJ1-1 gives the full variable domain: DAMVIQNPRYQVTQFGKPVTLSCSQTLNHNVMYWYQQKSSQAPKLLFHYYDKDFNNEADTPDNFQSRRPNTSFCFLDIRSPGLGDTAMYLCATSRDRNTEAFFGQGTRLTVV.